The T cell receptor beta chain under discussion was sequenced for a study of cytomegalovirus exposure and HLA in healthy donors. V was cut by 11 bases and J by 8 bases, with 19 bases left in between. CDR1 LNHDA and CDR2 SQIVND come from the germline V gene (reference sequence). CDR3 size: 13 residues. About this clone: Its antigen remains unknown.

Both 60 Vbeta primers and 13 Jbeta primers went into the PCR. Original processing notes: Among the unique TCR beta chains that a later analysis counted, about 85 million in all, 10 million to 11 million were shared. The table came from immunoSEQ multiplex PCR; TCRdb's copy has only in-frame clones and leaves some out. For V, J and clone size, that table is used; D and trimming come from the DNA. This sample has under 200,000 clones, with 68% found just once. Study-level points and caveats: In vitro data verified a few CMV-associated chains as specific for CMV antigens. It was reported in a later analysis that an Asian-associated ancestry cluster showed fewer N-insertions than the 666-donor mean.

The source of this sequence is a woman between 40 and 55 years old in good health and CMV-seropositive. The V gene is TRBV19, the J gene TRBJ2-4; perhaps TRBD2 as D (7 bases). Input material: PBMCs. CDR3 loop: CAVAGIEGDIQYF. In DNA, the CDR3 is TGTGCCGTAGCGGGCATTGAGGGGGACATTCAGTACTTC.